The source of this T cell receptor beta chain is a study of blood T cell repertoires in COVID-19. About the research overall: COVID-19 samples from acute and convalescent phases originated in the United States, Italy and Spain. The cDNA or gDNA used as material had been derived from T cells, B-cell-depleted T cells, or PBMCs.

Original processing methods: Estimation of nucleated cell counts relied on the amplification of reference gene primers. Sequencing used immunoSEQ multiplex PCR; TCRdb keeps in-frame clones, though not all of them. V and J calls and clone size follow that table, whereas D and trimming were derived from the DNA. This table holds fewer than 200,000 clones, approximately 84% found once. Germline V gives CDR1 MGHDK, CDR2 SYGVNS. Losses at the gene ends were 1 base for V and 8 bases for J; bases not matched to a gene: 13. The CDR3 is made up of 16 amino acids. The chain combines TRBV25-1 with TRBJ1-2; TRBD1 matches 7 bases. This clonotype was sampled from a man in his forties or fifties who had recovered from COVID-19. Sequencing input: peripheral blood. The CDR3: CASSESIGGLNGGYTF. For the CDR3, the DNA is TGTGCCAGCAGTGAATCAATAGGGGGCTTGAACGGGGGCTACACCTTC.